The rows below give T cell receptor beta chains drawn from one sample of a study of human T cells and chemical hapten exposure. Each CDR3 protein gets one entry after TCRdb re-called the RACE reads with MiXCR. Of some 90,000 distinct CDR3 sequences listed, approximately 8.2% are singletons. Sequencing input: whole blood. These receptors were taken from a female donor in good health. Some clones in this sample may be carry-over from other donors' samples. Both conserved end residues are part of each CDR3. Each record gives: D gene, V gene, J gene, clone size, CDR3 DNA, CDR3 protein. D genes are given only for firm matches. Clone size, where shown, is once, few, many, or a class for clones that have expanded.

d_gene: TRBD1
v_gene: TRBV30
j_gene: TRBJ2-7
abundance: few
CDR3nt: TGTGCCTGGAGCCCGGGACAGGGGTTCTACGAGCAGTACTTC
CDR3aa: CAWSPGQGFYEQYF

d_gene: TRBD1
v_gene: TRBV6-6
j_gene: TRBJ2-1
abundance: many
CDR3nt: TGTGCCAGCAGCCAGACAGGGAACGATGAGCAGTTCTTC
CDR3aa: CASSQTGNDEQFF

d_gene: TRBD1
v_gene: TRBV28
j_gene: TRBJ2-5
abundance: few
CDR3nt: TGTGCCAGCAGCCGGGACAGGCGACAAGAGACCCAGTACTTC
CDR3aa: CASSRDRRQETQYF

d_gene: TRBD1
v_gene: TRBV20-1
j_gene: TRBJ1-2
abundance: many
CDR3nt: TGCAGTGCTAGAGTTACGACAGGGGAAGGCTACACCTTC
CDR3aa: CSARVTTGEGYTF

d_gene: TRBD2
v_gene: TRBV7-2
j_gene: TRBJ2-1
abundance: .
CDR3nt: TGTGCCAGCAGCTTATTCGGCGGGAGGCCTTCGGGGGGGTTCTTC
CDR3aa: CASSLFGGRPSGGFF

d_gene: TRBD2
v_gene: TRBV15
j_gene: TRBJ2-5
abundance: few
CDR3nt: TGTGCCACCAGCATGTCCGGGAGGCAAGAGACCCAGTACTTC
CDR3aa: CATSMSGRQETQYF

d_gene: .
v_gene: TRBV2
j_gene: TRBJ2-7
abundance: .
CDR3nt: TGTGCCAGCAGAGGGTTCAGGACCTACGAGCAGTACTTC
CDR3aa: CASRGFRTYEQYF

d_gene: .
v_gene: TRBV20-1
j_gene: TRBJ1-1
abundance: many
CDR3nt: TGCAGTGCTAGAGACCCGACAGGGAACACTGAAGCTTTCTTT
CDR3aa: CSARDPTGNTEAFF

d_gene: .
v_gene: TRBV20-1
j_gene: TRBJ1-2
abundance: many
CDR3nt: TGCAGTGCTAGAGGTCAGGCGAACTATGGCTACACCTTC
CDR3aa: CSARGQANYGYTF

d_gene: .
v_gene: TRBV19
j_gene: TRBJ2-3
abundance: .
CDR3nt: TGTGCCAGTAGCAGCGGCGCGGGCAGCACAGATACGCAGTATTTT
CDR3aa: CASSSGAGSTDTQYF

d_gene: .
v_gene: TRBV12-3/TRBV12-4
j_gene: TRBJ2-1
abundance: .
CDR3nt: TGTGCCAGCAGTTACCCCGTCCAGGGCAGCTCCTACAATGAGCAGTTCTTC
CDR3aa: CASSYPVQGSSYNEQFF

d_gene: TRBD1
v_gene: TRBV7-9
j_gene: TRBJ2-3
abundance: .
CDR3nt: TGTGCCAGCAGCTCCGGGACAGAGGTAGTACGAGATACGCAGTATTTT
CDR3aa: CASSSGTEVVRDTQYF

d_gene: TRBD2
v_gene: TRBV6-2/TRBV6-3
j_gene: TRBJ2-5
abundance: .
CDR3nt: TGTGCCAGCAGTTTCGGCGGGAGGGGAGAGACCCAGTCCTTC
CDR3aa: CASSFGGRGETQSF

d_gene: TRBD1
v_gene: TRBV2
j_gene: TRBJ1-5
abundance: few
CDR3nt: TGTGCCAGCAGTCCTGGACAGGATAGCAATCAGCCCCAGCATTTT
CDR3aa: CASSPGQDSNQPQHF

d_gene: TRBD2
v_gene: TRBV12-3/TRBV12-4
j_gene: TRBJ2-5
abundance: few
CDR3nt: TGTGCCAGCAGTCGCCGACTAGCGGGAGAAGAGACCCAGTACTTC
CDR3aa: CASSRRLAGEETQYF

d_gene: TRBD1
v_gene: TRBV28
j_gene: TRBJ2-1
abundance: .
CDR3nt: TGTGCCAGCAGCCTGGACAGGGGCCTGACGTGGTACAATGAGCAGTTCTTC
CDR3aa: CASSLDRGLTWYNEQFF

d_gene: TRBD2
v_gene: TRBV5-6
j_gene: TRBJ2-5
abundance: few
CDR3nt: TGTGCCAGCAGCCCGGCCGGGCTAGCGGGACAAGAGACCCAGTACTTC
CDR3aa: CASSPAGLAGQETQYF

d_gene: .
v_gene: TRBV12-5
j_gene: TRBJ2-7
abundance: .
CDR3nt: TGTGCTAGTGGTTCCCCTTCAAGGTACGAGCAGTACTTC
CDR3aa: CASGSPSRYEQYF

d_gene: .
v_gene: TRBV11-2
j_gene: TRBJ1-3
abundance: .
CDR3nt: TGTGCCAGCAGCCCCTTTGGGGGAGACTCTGGAAACACCATATATTTT
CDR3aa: CASSPFGGDSGNTIYF

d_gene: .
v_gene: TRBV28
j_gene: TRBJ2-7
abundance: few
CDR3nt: TGTGCCAGCAGCCCTACAGGAGCAGGGGCCACCTACGAGCAGTACTTC
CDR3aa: CASSPTGAGATYEQYF

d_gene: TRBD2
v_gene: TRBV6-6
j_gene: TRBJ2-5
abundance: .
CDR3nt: TGTGCCAGCAGTTACGGGCCTAGCGGGGTCCAAGAGACCCAGTACTTC
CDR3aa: CASSYGPSGVQETQYF

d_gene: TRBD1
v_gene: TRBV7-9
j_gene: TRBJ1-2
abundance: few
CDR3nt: TGTGCCAGCAGCCTTGGACAGGACCTAGATGGCTACACCTTC
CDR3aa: CASSLGQDLDGYTF

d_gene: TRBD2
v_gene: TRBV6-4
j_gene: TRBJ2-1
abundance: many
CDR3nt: TGTGCCAGCAGTGACTCGACTAGCGGGAGCAATGAGCAGTTCTTC
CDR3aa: CASSDSTSGSNEQFF

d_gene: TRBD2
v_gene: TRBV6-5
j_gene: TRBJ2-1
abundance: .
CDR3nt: TGTGCCACCTGGGAACTAGCGGGAGTAGAGCAGTTCTTC
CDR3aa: CATWELAGVEQFF

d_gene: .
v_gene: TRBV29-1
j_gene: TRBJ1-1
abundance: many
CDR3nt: TGCAGCGGGGGGGGAGGACGGATGAACACTGAAGCTTTCTTT
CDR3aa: CSGGGGRMNTEAFF

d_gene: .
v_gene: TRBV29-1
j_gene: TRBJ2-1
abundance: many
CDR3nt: TGCAGCGTTGAATCCCGGGTGGTGCAGAATGAGCAGTTCTTC
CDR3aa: CSVESRVVQNEQFF

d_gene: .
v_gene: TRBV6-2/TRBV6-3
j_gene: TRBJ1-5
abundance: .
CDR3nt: TGTGCCAGCAGCCCAGGGTATCAGCCCCAGCATTTT
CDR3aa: CASSPGYQPQHF

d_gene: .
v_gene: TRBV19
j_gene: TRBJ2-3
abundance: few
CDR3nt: TGTGCCAGTAGTATAAGGGCGGATACGCAGTATTTT
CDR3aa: CASSIRADTQYF

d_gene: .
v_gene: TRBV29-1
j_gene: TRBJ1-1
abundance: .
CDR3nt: TGCAGCGTTGCGGAAACTGAAGCTTTCTTT
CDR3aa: CSVAETEAFF

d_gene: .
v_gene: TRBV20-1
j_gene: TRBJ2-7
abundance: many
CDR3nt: TGCAGTGCTAGAGGGAAGACAGACGAGCAGTACTTC
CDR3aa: CSARGKTDEQYF

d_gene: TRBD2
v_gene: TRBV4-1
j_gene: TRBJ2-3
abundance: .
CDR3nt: TGCGCCAGCAGCCAAGATGGGCTAGCGGGAAGCACAGATACGCAGTATTTT
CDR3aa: CASSQDGLAGSTDTQYF

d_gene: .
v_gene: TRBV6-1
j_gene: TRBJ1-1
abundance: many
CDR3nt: TGTGCCAGCAGTGAAGATCCCCCTGGGACTGAAGCTTTCTTT
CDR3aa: CASSEDPPGTEAFF

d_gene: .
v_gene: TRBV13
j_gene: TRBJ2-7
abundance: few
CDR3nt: TGTGCCACCCTCCGTGCCGGGGGTAAGAACGAGCAGTACTTC
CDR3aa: CATLRAGGKNEQYF

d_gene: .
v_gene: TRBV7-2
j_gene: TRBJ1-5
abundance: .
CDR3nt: TGTGCCAGCAGCTTAGCGGGGCGCAATCAGCCCCAGCATTTT
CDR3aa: CASSLAGRNQPQHF

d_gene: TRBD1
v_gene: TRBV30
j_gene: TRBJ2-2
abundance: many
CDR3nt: TGTGCCTGGAGTTTACAGGGGGCAACCGGGGAGCTGTTTTTT
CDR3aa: CAWSLQGATGELFF

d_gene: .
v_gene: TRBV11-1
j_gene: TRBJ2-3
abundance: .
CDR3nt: TGTGCCAGCAGCTTAGAACTAGCCGGAGACACAGATACGCAGTATTTT
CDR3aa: CASSLELAGDTDTQYF

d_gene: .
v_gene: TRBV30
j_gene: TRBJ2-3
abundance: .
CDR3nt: TGTGCCTGGAGTGTCGCTAGCACAGATACGCAGTATTTT
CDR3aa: CAWSVASTDTQYF

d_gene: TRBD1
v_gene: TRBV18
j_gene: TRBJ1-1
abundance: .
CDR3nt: TGTGCCAGCTCAGCCGGGACAGGGGGCAACACTGAAGCTTTCTTT
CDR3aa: CASSAGTGGNTEAFF

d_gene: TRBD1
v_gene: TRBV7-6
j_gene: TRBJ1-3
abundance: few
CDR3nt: TGTGCCAGCAGCTTAGAGAGACAGGGTTCGTCTGGAAACACCATATATTTT
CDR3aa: CASSLERQGSSGNTIYF

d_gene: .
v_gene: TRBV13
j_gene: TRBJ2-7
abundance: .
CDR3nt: TGTGCCAGCAGCTTTGTCGGGGGCTCCTACGAGCAGTACTTC
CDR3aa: CASSFVGGSYEQYF

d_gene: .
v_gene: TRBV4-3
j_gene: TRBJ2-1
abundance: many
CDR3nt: TGCGCCAGCAGCCAAGAGTCCTGGCGAGATGAGCAGTTCTTC
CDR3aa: CASSQESWRDEQFF

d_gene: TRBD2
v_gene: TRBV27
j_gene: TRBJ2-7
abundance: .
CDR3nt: TGTGCCAGCAAGGACCTAGCGGGTAACTCCTACGAGCAGTACTTC
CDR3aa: CASKDLAGNSYEQYF

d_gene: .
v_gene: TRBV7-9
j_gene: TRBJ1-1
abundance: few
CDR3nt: TGTGCCAGCAGCTTTTCCCGGGAGTCGGACACTGAAGCTTTCTTT
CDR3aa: CASSFSRESDTEAFF